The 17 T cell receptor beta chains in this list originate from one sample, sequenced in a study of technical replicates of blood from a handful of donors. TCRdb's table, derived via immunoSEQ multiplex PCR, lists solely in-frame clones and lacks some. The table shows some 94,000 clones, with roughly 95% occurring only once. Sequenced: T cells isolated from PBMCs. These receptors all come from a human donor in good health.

CDR3 nucleotide sequence: TGTGCCAGCAGTGAAGGGGCAGGGGAGACAGATACGCAGTATTTT. Its translation is CASSEGAGETDTQYF. The chain combines TRBV6-4 with TRBJ2-3, with D perhaps matching TRBD1 (6 bases). Germline V gene lookup returns CDR1 MRHNA and CDR2 SNTAGT. CDR3 length: 15 amino acids. The V end lost 3 bases, the J end lost 3 bases, and 13 bases lay between the germline ends.

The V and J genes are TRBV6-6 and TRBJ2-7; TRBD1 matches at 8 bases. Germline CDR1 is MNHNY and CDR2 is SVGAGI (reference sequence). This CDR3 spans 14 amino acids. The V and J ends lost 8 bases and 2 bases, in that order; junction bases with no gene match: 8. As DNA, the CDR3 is TGTGCCAGCCTCGCCAGGGGGCAAACCTACGAGCAGTACTTC. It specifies CASLARGQTYEQYF.

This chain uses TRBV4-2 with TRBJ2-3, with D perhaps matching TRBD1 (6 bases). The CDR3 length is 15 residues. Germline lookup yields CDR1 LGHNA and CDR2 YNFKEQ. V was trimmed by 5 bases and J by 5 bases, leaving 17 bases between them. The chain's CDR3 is CASSVIRAGEDTQYF. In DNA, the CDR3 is TGTGCCAGCAGCGTTATTCGGGCAGGGGAAGATACGCAGTATTTT.

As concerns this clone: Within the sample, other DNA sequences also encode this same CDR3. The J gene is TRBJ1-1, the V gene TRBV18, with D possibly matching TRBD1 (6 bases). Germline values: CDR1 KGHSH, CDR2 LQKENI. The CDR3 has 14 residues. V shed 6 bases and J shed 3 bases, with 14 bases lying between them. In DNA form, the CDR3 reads TGTGCCAGCTCCCCTGGGGGGGGCGACACTGAAGCTTTCTTT. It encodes CASSPGGGDTEAFF.

The CDR3 reads CARSLIGAVDYQPQHF. CDR3 sequence (DNA): TGTGCCAGAAGCTTGATTGGTGCGGTCGATTATCAGCCCCAGCATTTT. V usage is TRBV5-3 and J usage is TRBJ1-5; no reliable D call. TRBV5-3 is classed as an ORF, of uncertain function. The CDR3 length is 16 residues. The V end lost 1 base, the J end lost 5 bases, and 16 bases lay between the germline ends.

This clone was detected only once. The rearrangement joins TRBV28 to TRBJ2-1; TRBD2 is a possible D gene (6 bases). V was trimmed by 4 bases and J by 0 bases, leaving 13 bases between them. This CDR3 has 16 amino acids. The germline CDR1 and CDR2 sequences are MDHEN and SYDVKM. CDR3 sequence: CASSSPMDYSYNEQFF. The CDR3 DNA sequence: TGTGCCAGCAGTTCCCCCATGGACTACTCCTACAATGAGCAGTTCTTC.

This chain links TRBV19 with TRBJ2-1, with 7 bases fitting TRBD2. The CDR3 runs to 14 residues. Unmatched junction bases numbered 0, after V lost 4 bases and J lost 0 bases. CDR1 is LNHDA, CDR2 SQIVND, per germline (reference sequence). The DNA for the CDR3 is TGTGCCAGTAGTAGCGGGAGCTCCTACAATGAGCAGTTCTTC. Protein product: CASSSGSSYNEQFF.

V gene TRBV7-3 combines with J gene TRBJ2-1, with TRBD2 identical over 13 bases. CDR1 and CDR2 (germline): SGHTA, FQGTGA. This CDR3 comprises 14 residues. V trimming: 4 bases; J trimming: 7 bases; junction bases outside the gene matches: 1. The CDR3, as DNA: TGTGCCAGCAGCTGGACTAGCGGGAGTAATGAGCAGTTCTTC. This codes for CASSWTSGSNEQFF. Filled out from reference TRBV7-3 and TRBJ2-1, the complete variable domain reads GAGVSQTPSNKVTEKGKYVELRCDPISGHTALYWYRQSLGQGPEFLIYFQGTGAADDSGLPNDRFFAVRPEGSVSTLKIQRTERGDSAVYLCASSWTSGSNEQFFGPGTRLTVL.

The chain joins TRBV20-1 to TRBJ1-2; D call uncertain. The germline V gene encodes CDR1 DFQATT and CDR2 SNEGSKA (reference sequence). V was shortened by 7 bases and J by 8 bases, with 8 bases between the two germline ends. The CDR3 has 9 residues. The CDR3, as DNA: TGCAGTGTAATTGGCGGCTACACCTTC. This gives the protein CSVIGGYTF.

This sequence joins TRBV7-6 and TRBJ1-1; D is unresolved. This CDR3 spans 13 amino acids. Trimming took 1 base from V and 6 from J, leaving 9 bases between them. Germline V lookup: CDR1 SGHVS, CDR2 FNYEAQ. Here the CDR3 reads CASSLDPGAEAFF. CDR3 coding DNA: TGTGCCAGCAGCTTAGACCCCGGGGCTGAAGCTTTCTTT.

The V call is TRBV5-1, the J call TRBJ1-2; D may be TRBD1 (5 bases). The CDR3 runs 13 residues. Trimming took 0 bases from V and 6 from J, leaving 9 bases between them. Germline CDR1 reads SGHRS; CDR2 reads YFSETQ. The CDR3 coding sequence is TGCGCCAGCAGCTTGGACACACAGGATGGCTACACCTTC. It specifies CASSLDTQDGYTF.

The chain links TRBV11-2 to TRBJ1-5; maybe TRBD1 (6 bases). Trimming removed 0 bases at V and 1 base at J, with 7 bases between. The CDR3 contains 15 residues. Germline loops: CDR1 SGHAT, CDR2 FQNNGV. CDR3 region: CASSLEGASNQPQHF. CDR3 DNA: TGTGCCAGCAGCTTAGAGGGGGCCAGCAATCAGCCCCAGCATTTT.

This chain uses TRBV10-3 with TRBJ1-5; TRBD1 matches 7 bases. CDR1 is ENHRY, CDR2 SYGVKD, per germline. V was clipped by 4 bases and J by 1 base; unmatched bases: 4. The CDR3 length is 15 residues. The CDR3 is CAISGGGGSNQPQHF. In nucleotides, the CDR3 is TGTGCCATCAGTGGAGGGGGCGGAAGCAATCAGCCCCAGCATTTT.

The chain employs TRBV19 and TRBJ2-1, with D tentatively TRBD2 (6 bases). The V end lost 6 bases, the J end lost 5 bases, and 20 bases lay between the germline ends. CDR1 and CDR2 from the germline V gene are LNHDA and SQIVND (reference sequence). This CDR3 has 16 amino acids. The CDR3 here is CASRNTLRRENNEQFF. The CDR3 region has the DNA TGTGCCAGTAGGAACACCCTACGACGGGAGAACAATGAGCAGTTCTTC.

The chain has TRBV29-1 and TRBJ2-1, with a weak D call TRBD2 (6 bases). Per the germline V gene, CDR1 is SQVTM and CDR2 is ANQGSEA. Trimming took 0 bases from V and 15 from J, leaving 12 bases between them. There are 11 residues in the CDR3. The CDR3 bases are TGCAGCGTTGAAGAACCGGGAGTAGTGTTCTTC. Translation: CSVEEPGVVFF.

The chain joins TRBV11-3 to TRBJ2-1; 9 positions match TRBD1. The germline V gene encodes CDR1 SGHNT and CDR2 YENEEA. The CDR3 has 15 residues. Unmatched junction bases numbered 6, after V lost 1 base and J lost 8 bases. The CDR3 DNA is TGTGCCAGCAGCTTAGTCCGGGACAGGGTCGATGAGCAGTTCTTC. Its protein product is CASSLVRDRVDEQFF.

The DNA for the CDR3 is TGTGCCAGCAGATTCCTAGCGGAACTGGGGGAGCAGTACTTC. Its translation is CASRFLAELGEQYF. The chain carries TRBV28 and TRBJ2-7, with 7 bases matching TRBD2. J lost 7 bases, V lost 6 bases, and 12 bases had no gene match. The CDR3 consists of 14 residues. In germline, CDR1 is MDHEN, CDR2 SYDVKM.